This record concerns one T cell receptor (beta chain) sequence. The ends were cut back, 0 bases at V and 10 bases at J, with 14 bases in the middle. The germline CDR1 and CDR2 sequences are SGHRS and YFSETQ. The CDR3 spans 15 residues. In the 2 weeks before study entry, exposed participants met a COVID-19 case, which was PCR-confirmed or clinician-diagnosed. The source of the sample is a study of blood T cell repertoires in COVID-19. Study overall: The cDNA or gDNA used as material had been derived from T cells, B-cell-depleted T cells, or PBMCs.

Clones were read by immunoSEQ multiplex PCR, and TCRdb kept only the in-frame ones, dropping some. The data hold about 350,000 clones, with almost 90% observed a single time. This chain connects TRBV5-1 to TRBJ1-6; weak D call: TRBD1 (6 bases). The TCR sequence derives from a woman in her 30s who had been exposed to COVID-19. The source material was PBMCs or T cells enriched from blood (not recorded which). The CDR3 DNA follows: TGCGCCAGCAGCTTGGAGGACAGCTCGGTCTCACCCCTCCACTTT. Encoded protein: CASSLEDSSVSPLHF. The whole variable domain, remainder taken from reference TRBV5-1 and TRBJ1-6, is KAGVTQTPRYLIKTRGQQVTLSCSPISGHRSVSWYQQTPGQGLQFLFEYFSETQRNKGNFPGRFSGRQFSNSRSEMNVSTLELGDSALYLCASSLEDSSVSPLHFGNGTRLTVT.